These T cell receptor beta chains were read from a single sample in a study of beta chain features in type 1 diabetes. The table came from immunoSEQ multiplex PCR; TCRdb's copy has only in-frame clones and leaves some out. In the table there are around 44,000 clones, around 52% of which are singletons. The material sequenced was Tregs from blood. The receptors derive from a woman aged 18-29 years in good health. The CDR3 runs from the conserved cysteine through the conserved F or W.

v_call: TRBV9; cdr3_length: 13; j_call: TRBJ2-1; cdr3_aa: CASSGSGYNEQFF
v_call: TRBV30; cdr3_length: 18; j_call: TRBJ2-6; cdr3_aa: CAWSNPGQGAAGANVLTF
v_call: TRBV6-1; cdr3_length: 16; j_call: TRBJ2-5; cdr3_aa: CASSDRFGRRQETQYF
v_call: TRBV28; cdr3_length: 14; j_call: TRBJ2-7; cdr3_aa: CASSIYAGSYEQYF
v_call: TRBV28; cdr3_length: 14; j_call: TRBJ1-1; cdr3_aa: CASADRGQNTEAFF
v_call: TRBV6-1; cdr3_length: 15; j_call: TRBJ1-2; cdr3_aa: CASSESHTANYGYTF
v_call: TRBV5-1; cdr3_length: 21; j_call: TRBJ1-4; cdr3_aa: CASSPSGRGRPRQRGNEKLFF
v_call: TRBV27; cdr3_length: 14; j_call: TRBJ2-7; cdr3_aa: CASSYGTAGAEQYF
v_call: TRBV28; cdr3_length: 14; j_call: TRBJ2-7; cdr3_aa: CASSFSGLAGKEYF
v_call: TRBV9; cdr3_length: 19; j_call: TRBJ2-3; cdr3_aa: CASSAIPTFRGHRLDAQYF
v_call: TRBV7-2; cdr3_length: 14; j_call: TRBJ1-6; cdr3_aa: CASSLTGPRSPLHF
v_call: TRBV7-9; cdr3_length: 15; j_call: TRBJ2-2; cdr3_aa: CASRKGQGYTGELFF
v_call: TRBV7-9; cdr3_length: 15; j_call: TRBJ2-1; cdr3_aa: CASSSAWTRTNEQFF
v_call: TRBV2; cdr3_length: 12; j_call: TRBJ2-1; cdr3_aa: CASRVTGDEQFF
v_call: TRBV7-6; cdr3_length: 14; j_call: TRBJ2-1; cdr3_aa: CASGAGGPSNEQFF
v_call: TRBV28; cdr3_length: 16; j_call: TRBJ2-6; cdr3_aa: CASSPQTDAGANVLTF
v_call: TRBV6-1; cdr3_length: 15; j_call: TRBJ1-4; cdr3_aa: CASSERGATNEKLFF
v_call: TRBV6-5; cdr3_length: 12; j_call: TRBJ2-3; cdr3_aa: CASSSSPDTQYF
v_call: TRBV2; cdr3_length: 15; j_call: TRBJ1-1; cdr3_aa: CARTADRGYYTEAFF
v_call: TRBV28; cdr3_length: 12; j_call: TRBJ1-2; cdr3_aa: CASSLDRGVYTF
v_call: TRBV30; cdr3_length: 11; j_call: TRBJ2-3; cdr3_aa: CAWSLADTQYF
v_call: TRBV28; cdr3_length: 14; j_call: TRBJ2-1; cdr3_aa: CASSLPSPSNEQFF
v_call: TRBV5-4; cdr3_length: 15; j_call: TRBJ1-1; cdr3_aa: CASSFVTGVGTEAFF
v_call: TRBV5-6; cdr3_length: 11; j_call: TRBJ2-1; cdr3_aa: CASSLSDEQFF
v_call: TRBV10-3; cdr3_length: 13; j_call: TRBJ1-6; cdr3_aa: CAITDRDNSPLHF
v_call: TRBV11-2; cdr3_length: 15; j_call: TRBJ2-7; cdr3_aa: CASSLDPRGTYEQYF
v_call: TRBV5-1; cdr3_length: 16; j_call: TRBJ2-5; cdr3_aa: CASSPRGSDSVETQYF
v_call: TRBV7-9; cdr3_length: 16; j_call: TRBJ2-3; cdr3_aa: CASRGGLAGPTDTQYF
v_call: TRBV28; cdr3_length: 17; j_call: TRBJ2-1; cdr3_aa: CASSPVRTSGDMNEQFF
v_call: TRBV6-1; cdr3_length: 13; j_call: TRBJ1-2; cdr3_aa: CASSLQGGDGYTF
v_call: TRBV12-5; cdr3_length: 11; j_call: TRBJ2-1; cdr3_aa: CASGHNNEQFF
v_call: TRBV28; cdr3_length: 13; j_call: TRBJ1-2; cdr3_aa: CATRTGGFYGYTF
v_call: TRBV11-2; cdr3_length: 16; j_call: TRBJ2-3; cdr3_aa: CASSFLTGGGTDTQYF
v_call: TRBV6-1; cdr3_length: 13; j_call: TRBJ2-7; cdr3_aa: CASSGPNLDEQYF
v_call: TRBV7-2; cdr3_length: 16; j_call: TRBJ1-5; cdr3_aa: CASSPHPGDGNQPQHF
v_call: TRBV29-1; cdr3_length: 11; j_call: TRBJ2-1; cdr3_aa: CSGHVYNEQFF
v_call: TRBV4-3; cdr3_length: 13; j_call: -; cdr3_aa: CASSQERAYEQYF
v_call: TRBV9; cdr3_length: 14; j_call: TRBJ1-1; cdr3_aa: CASLPWTGSTEAFF
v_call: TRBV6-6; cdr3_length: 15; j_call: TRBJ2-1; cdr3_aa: CASSHRTSGFNEQFF
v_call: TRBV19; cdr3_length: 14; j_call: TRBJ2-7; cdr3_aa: CASKRTGLSYEQYF
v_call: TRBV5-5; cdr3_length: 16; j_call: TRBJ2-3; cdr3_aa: CASSLEGRVTADTQYF
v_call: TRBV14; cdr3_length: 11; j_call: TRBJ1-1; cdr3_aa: CASSQGGSAFF